The rows below give T cell receptor beta chains drawn from one sample of a study of blood T cell repertoires in COVID-19. Clones were sequenced by immunoSEQ multiplex PCR, and TCRdb holds only the in-frame ones, with some missing. Of about 430,000 clones listed, approximately 90% are singletons. Sequencing was done on a sample of peripheral blood. The receptors originated from a man aged 18-30 years with COVID-19, enrolled during active disease. The CDR3 runs from the conserved cysteine through the conserved F or W. A D gene is named only where the DNA matches it firmly. Only part of the rows carry a size: once, few, many, or a class if the clone is expanded.

-	TRBV9	TRBJ2-7	-	CASSVDEWAGEQYF	TGTGCCAGCAGCGTAGATGAGTGGGCCGGCGAGCAGTACTTC
-	TRBV9	TRBJ2-5	-	CASSVGSGAETQYF	TGTGCCAGCAGCGTAGGATCAGGGGCCGAGACCCAGTACTTC
once	TRBV19	TRBJ1-2	TRBD1	CASSLRTGGVLGYTF	TGTGCCAGTAGTCTCCGGACAGGGGGCGTTCTTGGCTACACCTTC
-	TRBV7-8	TRBJ1-6	TRBD1	CASSQEWGTGSPLHF	TGTGCCAGCAGCCAGGAATGGGGGACAGGGTCACCCCTCCACTTT
-	TRBV4-2	TRBJ2-7	TRBD2	CASSPLGTSGNYEQYF	TGTGCCAGCAGCCCCCTCGGGACTAGCGGGAACTACGAGCAGTACTTC
few	TRBV29-1	TRBJ1-1	-	CSVEDVGDGEAFF	TGCAGCGTTGAAGACGTAGGGGATGGTGAAGCTTTCTTT
-	TRBV9	TRBJ2-7	TRBD2	CASSVASGRDEQYF	TGTGCCAGCAGCGTTGCTAGCGGGAGGGACGAGCAGTACTTC
-	TRBV7-9	TRBJ2-7	TRBD1	CASSDGQGHTYEQYF	TGTGCCAGCAGCGACGGACAGGGGCACACCTACGAGCAGTACTTC
-	TRBV3-1/TRBV3-2	TRBJ2-1	-	CASSQGLVNEQFF	TGTGCCAGCAGCCAAGGGCTAGTCAATGAGCAGTTCTTC
-	TRBV19	TRBJ2-3	TRBD2	CASSMAGASDTQYF	TGTGCCAGTAGTATGGCGGGAGCTTCAGATACGCAGTATTTT
-	TRBV4-1	TRBJ2-7	-	CASSPDAGSYEQYF	TGCGCCAGCAGTCCCGACGCAGGCTCCTACGAGCAGTACTTC
-	TRBV29-1	TRBJ2-7	TRBD2	CSVVGSGMYEQYF	TGCAGCGTTGTGGGTAGCGGGATGTACGAGCAGTACTTC
-	TRBV7-8	TRBJ2-5	TRBD2	CASSLGIRGGPETQYF	TGTGCCAGCAGCTTAGGGATCCGGGGGGGCCCGGAGACCCAGTACTTC
-	TRBV4-1	TRBJ1-5	TRBD1	CASSQGGGRNQPQHF	TGCGCCAGCAGCCAAGGAGGGGGCCGCAATCAGCCCCAGCATTTT
-	TRBV7-7	TRBJ2-3	-	CASSLVGSGHTDTQYF	TGTGCTAGCAGCTTAGTGGGGTCGGGACACACAGATACGCAGTATTTT
few	TRBV19	TRBJ1-4	TRBD1	CASSIVIGVGQGYEKLFF	TGTGCCAGTAGTATAGTTATCGGTGTGGGACAGGGATATGAAAAACTGTTTTTT
-	TRBV18	TRBJ1-5	TRBD1	CASSPPTGTVNQPQHF	TGTGCCAGCTCACCACCTACCGGGACAGTGAATCAGCCCCAGCATTTT
-	TRBV7-6	TRBJ2-2	TRBD2	CASSWRAGDGELFF	TGTGCCAGCAGCTGGCGGGCGGGAGACGGGGAGCTGTTTTTT
-	TRBV5-1	TRBJ1-2	-	CASSLEAGYGYTF	TGCGCCAGCAGCTTGGAGGCAGGCTATGGCTACACCTTC
-	TRBV6-1	TRBJ1-1	-	CASSEGRSEAFF	TGTGCCAGCAGTGAGGGGAGAAGCGAAGCTTTCTTT
-	TRBV6-5	TRBJ1-6	TRBD1	CASLDRGQSPLHF	TGTGCCAGCCTAGACAGGGGGCAATCACCCCTCCACTTT
once	TRBV10-3	TRBJ1-1	-	CAISDGQNTEAFF	TGTGCCATCAGTGACGGACAGAACACTGAAGCTTTCTTT
-	TRBV27	TRBJ2-7	TRBD2	CASSTASSGGNEQYF	TGTGCCAGCAGTACGGCATCTAGCGGGGGAAACGAGCAGTACTTC
-	TRBV2	TRBJ2-1	TRBD2	CASSTTEAGVNEQFF	TGTGCCAGCAGTACGACAGAAGCGGGGGTGAATGAGCAGTTCTTC
-	TRBV7-3	TRBJ2-3	TRBD2	CASSLRTSGDTQYF	TGTGCCAGCAGCCTACGGACTAGCGGGGATACGCAGTATTTT
-	TRBV5-6	TRBJ2-7	-	CASSSSTGLGYEQYF	TGTGCCAGCAGCTCTAGCACAGGGTTGGGCTACGAGCAGTACTTC
-	TRBV7-9	TRBJ2-2	-	CASRDWTGELFF	TGTGCCTCCAGGGATTGGACCGGGGAGCTGTTTTTT
few	TRBV19	TRBJ1-5	TRBD1	CASMGTGGGQPQHF	TGTGCCAGTATGGGGACAGGGGGCGGTCAGCCCCAGCATTTT
-	TRBV6-5	TRBJ2-1	-	CASRKEESSYNEQFF	TGTGCCAGCAGGAAAGAGGAAAGCTCCTACAATGAGCAGTTCTTC
-	TRBV9	TRBJ2-2	-	CASSVGEDTGELFF	TGTGCCAGCAGCGTCGGGGAGGACACCGGGGAGCTGTTTTTT
once	TRBV6-1	TRBJ1-4	-	CASSERGSEYEKLFF	TGTGCCAGCAGTGAAAGGGGCAGCGAGTATGAAAAACTGTTTTTT
-	TRBV7-3	TRBJ2-6	TRBD2	CASSSGLAGNSGANVLTF	TGTGCCAGCAGCTCAGGACTAGCGGGTAACTCTGGGGCCAACGTCCTGACTTTC
-	TRBV6-5	TRBJ2-3	TRBD2	CASSYAGGYTDTQYF	TGTGCCAGCAGTTACGCGGGGGGATACACAGATACGCAGTATTTT
-	TRBV30	TRBJ2-3	TRBD2	CAWRGTSGRGDTQYF	TGTGCCTGGAGAGGGACTAGCGGGAGGGGTGATACGCAGTATTTT
-	TRBV6-6	TRBJ1-2	TRBD1	CASRDTGDYGYTF	TGTGCCAGCAGGGATACAGGGGACTATGGCTACACCTTC
-	TRBV3-1/TRBV3-2	TRBJ2-5	-	CASSPSVQETQYF	TGTGCCAGCAGTCCTAGCGTCCAAGAGACCCAGTACTTC
-	TRBV2	TRBJ1-4	-	CASRGAPNEKLFF	TGTGCCAGCAGAGGGGCCCCCAATGAAAAACTGTTTTTT